The T cell receptor beta chain described here comes from a study of blood T cell repertoires in COVID-19. Study background: The United States, Italy and Spain were the sources of the acute and convalescent COVID-19 samples.

The length of the CDR3 is 15 residues. J was trimmed by 5 bases and V by 2 bases; bases with no gene match: 5. In germline, CDR1 is SGHTA, CDR2 FQGTGA. Authors' analysis steps: Nucleated cell number was recorded as an estimate derived from reference gene primer amplification. Using immunoSEQ multiplex PCR, the repertoire was profiled, and TCRdb retains in-frame clones only, with some absent. D and trimming come from the DNA, and the V and J calls and clone size come from that table. Of under 500,000 clones listed, nearly 90% are singletons. The V call is TRBV7-3, the J call TRBJ2-2; TRBD2 agrees at 7 bases. Material for sequencing was PBMCs or T cells enriched from blood (not recorded which). The TCR originated in a woman in her late teens or twenties with acute COVID-19. DNA for the CDR3: TGTGCCAGCAGCTTAGGTCTAGCGGTGACCGGGGAGCTGTTTTTT. As protein: CASSLGLAVTGELFF.